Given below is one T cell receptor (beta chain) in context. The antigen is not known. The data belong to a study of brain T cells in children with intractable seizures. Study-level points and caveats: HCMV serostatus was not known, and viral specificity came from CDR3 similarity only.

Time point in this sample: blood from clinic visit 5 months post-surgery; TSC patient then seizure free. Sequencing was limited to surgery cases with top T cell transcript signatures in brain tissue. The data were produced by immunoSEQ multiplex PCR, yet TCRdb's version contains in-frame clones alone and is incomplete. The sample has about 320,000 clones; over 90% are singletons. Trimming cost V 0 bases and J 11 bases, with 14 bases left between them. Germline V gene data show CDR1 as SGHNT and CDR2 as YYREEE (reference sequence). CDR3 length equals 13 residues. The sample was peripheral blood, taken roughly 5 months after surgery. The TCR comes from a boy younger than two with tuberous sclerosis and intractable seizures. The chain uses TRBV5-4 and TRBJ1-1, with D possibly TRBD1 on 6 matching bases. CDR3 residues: CASSLDQGRFAFF. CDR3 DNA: TGTGCCAGCAGCTTGGATCAGGGGCGGTTTGCTTTCTTT.